The 3 T cell receptor beta chains given below trace back to one sample, sequenced in a study of T cells in Graves' hyperthyroidism and ophthalmopathy (dated by TCRdb to the late 2010s). The library was prepared using multiplex PCR. TCRdb lists the instrument as Illumina HiSeq 2000. Amplification of TCR beta CDR3 regions was carried out from RNA transcripts. The TCR CDR3 was subjected to a first round of RT-PCR using the HTBI primer set and the Qiagen OneStep RT-PCR kit. TCRdb reprocessed the public reads (quality trimming at Q25 with fastp, clone calling with MiXCR) and kept in-frame beta chains. Each CDR3 protein appears once, grouped with its most common genes and DNA. This sample gives approximately 590,000 distinct CDR3 sequences in total; approximately 15% of them show up just once. The ten top clones hold 6.5% to 8% of the sample. Sequenced material: blood. All receptors derive from a woman aged 30 to 39 with Graves' hyperthyroidism.

The chain links TRBV5-1 to TRBJ2-7; D is uncertain. The CDR3 extends over 16 amino acids. In germline, CDR1 is SGHRS, CDR2 YFSETQ. V was clipped by 2 bases and J by 2 bases, with 17 bases between them. The CDR3: CASSLTPLDMPYEQYF. The CDR3 coding sequence is TGCGCCAGCAGCTTAACGCCCCTAGACATGCCCTACGAGCAGTACTTC.

This clonotype was recorded at least ten times. The rearrangement links TRBV13 to TRBJ2-7, with D possibly matching TRBD1 (7 bases). Germline V gene lookup returns CDR1 PRHDT and CDR2 FYEKMQ (reference sequence). V lost 0 bases and J lost 5, with 17 bases in between. This CDR3 is built from 16 residues. The CDR3 DNA follows: TGTGCCAGCAGCTTAGGGTTGGGGGGCCAGGGGGACGAGCAGTACTTC. This translates into CASSLGLGGQGDEQYF.

The V call is TRBV20-1, the J call TRBJ1-2; the D gene is possibly TRBD1 (6 bases). Germline loops: CDR1 DFQATT, CDR2 SNEGSKA (reference sequence). Trimming removed 3 bases at V and 6 bases at J, with 11 bases between. The CDR3 runs to 12 residues. CDR3 in DNA: TGCAGTGCTAGGCGAGGGGGAAATGGCTACACCTTC. Protein sequence: CSARRGGNGYTF.